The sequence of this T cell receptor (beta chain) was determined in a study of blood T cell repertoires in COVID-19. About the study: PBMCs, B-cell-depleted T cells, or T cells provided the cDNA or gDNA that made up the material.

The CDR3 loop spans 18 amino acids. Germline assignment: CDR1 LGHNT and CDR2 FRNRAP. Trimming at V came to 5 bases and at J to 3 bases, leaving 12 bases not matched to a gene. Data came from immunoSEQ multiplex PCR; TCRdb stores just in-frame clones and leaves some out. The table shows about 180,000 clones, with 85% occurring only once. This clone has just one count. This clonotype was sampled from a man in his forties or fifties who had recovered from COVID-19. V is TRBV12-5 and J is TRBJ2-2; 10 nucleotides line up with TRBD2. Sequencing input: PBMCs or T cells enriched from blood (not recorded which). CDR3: CASGPPPLAGAHTGELFF. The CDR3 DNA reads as TGTGCTAGTGGTCCGCCCCCCCTAGCGGGAGCTCACACCGGGGAGCTGTTTTTT.